This record looks at one T cell receptor beta chain sequence and its context. What antigen it recognizes has not been identified. These data come from a study of cytomegalovirus exposure and HLA in healthy donors (dated by TCRdb to about 2017). With respect to the entire study: In an earlier analysis of 450 to 750 of the donors, 276 Gb of sequence data and 117 million unique TCR beta sequences from about 179 million T cells were reported. Every repertoire in the discovery cohort had been generated on one and the same sequencing platform. An earlier analysis of around 540 of the donors applied high-throughput TCR beta sequencing to assess whether each TCR beta V gene segment acted as functional or pseudogenic. The study combined high-throughput TCR immunosequencing, statistical association of individual TCRs with disease status, and machine learning to predict cytomegalovirus infection status. The study aimed to test whether cataloging public T cell receptors could reveal signatures of past pathogen exposure. Among several hundred genotyped donors of the cohort, an average of roughly 230,000 unique TCR beta nucleotide sequences was sequenced per donor, of which about 20% were non-productive. In a later analysis, previously published TCR beta repertoires from roughly 710 donors were re-analyzed and high-resolution HLA genotyping was added so that TCR occurrence patterns could be studied. The study profiled the T cell repertoires of fewer than 850 subjects by immunosequencing and related them to cytomegalovirus serostatus. Of the roughly 400 genotyped donors, approximately 81% were placed in the genetic ancestry cluster associated with self-reported Caucasian donors. Class I and class II HLA loci were covered by the typing at four-digit resolution. Typing coverage differed by locus: A, B, C, DRB1 and DQB1 were typed in roughly 629-640 donors, DQA1 in 500 to 550, DPA1 in 600 to 610, and DPB1 in just under 490. Donor age, sex, ethnicity and CMV serostatus were compiled together with the repertoire data. An early release covering about 600 HLA-typed donors comprised approximately 300 gigabases of sequencing data and 65 million to 100 million unique TCR sequences. A separate validation cohort of 100 to 150 different subjects was used in addition to the roughly 700-subject first cohort. The later analysis used no new phenotypic data to find candidate immune exposures, relying instead on TCR beta sequences and their occurrence across donors. Genome-wide SNP genotypes for about 65% of the 666 donors were used in a later genetic analysis, which treated that subset as a discovery cohort. Several DR-DQ haplotypes were treated as single units for association and clustering because of strong linkage in the cohort.

Preparation of the library involved the immunoSEQ multiplex PCR assay. A mixture of 60 forward primers for TCR Vbeta segments and 13 reverse primers for TCR Jbeta segments was used in the multiplex PCR. Amplification of the CDR3 region of rearranged TCR beta genes was performed with a multiplex PCR assay on genomic DNA. The amplified TCR beta libraries were sequenced on the Illumina HiSeq System as 87-base-pair reads. Per the source publication's procedure: Across the roughly 670 repertoires, a later analysis counted roughly 77 million unique TCR beta chains, 9.5 million to 12 million of which were shared by at least two donors. A nearest-neighbor algorithm error-corrected the raw reads and collapsed the reads into unique sequences, merging closely related sequences to remove PCR and sequencing errors. Alignment of CDR3 sequences to IMGT reference sequences was used to assign V, D and J gene segments. For a sequence to be retained, a match of at least six nucleotides was required to both a V gene segment and a J gene segment. Rearrangements were classified as productive when the CDR3 lacked stop codons and remained in frame with V and J, and all other rearrangements were classified as non-productive. Following IMGT convention, CDR3 was defined as the stretch from the second conserved V-encoded cysteine up to the conserved J-encoded phenylalanine. In an earlier analysis of around 640 of the donors, sequences lacking an unambiguous match to a single V gene segment were excluded. An earlier analysis of several hundred of the donors classified V segments as functional when productive rearrangements were above 56.7% and as segregating when the standard deviation between donors was above 5%. A statistical classification framework was built to diagnose cytomegalovirus status from the catalog of TCR beta chain sequences. V and J gene assignment, in a later analysis, came from comparing TCR nucleotide sequences with IMGT/GENE-DB human TR gene sequences. Using the TCRdist pipeline, a later analysis assigned CDR3 sequences along with most-parsimonious VDJ recombination scenarios. In a later analysis, every TCR beta chain was defined by the combination of its CDR3 amino acid sequence and its V-gene family, and reads without a unique V-gene family were dropped. As a way to deal with suspected cross-contamination and a sequencing artifact, a later analysis dropped 450 to 600 nucleotide sequences that were highly shared and had low generation probability. For each public chain, a later analysis derived a clonal expansion index from normalized ranks of inferred template counts within each repertoire. In a later analysis, generation probabilities were computed with a VDJ recombination model fitted to out-of-frame rearrangements, and the resulting probabilities were checked against IGoR. Hypergeometric tests were used in a later analysis to score TCR-TCR, TCR-HLA and TCR-CMV co-occurrence, with a repertoire-size bias correction applied to the TCR pairs. In a later analysis, false discovery rates were estimated by permuting HLA or CMV assignments 20 times. In a later analysis, co-occurring TCRs were grouped with DBSCAN, and TCRdist sequence similarity was added when clustering was performed within HLA-allele-positive subsets. Co-occurrence clustering excluded repertoires with fewer than 30,000 or more than 120,000 public chains, plus five with anomalous nucleotide sharing. As stored in TCRdb, this immuneACCESS dataset retains in-frame rearrangements with V and J assigned. A fraction of the clones does not appear; measured against another copy, unresolved V genes explain less than half of the discrepancy, and the remainder lacks a known reason. That table supplies the V and J calls and clone size; D and trimming were determined from the DNA. In this sample's table one finds 100,000 to 150,000 clones. Clones ranked in the top ten supply 1% of the sample.

In total, approximately 700 healthy bone marrow donors made up the cohort. At the time of sampling, every cohort member was nominally healthy, though immune exposures that went unrecorded were likely present. The donor tested CMV seronegative and was one of the 352 seronegative cohort members. A peripheral blood sample was collected from each donor, and TCR beta sequencing was performed on peripheral blood mononuclear cells. The Qiagen DNeasy Blood Extraction Kit was used to extract genomic DNA from the blood cell samples. The paper's findings and limits, for the study overall: In an earlier analysis of approximately 590 of the donors, most TCR beta V segments appeared in productive rearrangements about 87% or about 30% of the time, broadly matching IMGT annotations. Sequencing depth was assumed to be roughly uniform across donors in the presence/absence analyses, though that assumption may not hold. Across donors, most TCR sequences were observed very rarely, whereas some public TCRs were present in many individuals. HLA typing was unavailable for some donors at each locus, so association tests used only the typed subset. Compared with the roughly 670-donor mean, donors in an Asian-associated ancestry cluster had fewer N-insertions in productive TCRs, according to a later genetic analysis. A later analysis associated about 17,000 TCR beta sequences with specific HLA alleles at a false discovery rate of 0.05. A further reported finding was that TCR beta sequences accurately predicted the HLA-A and HLA-B alleles for most subjects in the first cohort. A total of 164 TCR beta chains were listed by the study as associated with cytomegalovirus. Immune exposure information for the cohort was limited to CMV serostatus. In vitro tests confirmed that a few of the cytomegalovirus-associated TCR beta chains recognize cytomegalovirus antigens. V-gene and J-gene trimming of TCR beta chains was associated with a missense DCLRE1C variant in a later genetic analysis, and the association was replicated in an independent cohort. In a later analysis, the rate of TCR association differed among HLA loci, with DRB1 alleles having the most associated TCRs and HLA-C alleles having the fewest. Some IMGT-functional V segments, including TRBV6-2 and TRBV6-3, could not be told apart with the 87-base-pair reads, so those segments were excluded. According to a later analysis, most CMV-associated TCR beta chains appeared to be HLA-restricted, and the HLA associations seemed to be driven largely by CMV exposure. Assigning TCR associations to individual alleles was difficult when HLA alleles, especially DR and DQ, strongly co-occurred. Only TCR beta chains were sequenced in this cohort, and the absence of alpha or paired-chain data limited detectable features. Linkage disequilibrium might explain the correlated functional status among segregating V segments, but an unknown experimental factor could not be excluded. The sequencing pipeline was judged likely to have produced a cluster of highly shared sequence variants as a technical artifact. The earlier analysis of a few hundred of the donors excluded 15 to 20 rarely observed V segments, including chromosome 9 orphons, because counts were too low. The classifier was reported to diagnose cytomegalovirus status with high specificity and sensitivity in both the original and validation cohorts. According to a later analysis, parvovirus B19, influenza, CMV and Epstein-Barr virus appeared linked to several top co-occurrence clusters. In a later analysis, HLA-associated TCR beta chains were found to be more clonally expanded and to have lower generation probabilities than equally common non-associated chains. It was suggested by the authors that the approach could potentially be generalized to other disease states and immunological phenotypes.

Its CDR3 holds 16 amino acids, cysteine through phenylalanine. CDR3 DNA is the only sequence kept; it has 48 bases, read in frame from the first base. CDR1 and CDR2, per the germline V gene, are LGHNA and YNFKEQ. After removal of 1 base from V and 2 bases from J, the junction retains 6 bases not matched to a gene. The chain is made from TRBV4-2 and TRBJ2-7; TRBD1 aligns with 9 central bases. The sequenced sample consisted of PBMCs. The source is a man aged 18-30 years in good health and CMV-seronegative. The sequenced DNA is TGTGCCAGCAGCCAAGCCGCTAGGACAGGGGCCTACGAGCAGTACTTC. This is translated as CASSQAARTGAYEQYF.